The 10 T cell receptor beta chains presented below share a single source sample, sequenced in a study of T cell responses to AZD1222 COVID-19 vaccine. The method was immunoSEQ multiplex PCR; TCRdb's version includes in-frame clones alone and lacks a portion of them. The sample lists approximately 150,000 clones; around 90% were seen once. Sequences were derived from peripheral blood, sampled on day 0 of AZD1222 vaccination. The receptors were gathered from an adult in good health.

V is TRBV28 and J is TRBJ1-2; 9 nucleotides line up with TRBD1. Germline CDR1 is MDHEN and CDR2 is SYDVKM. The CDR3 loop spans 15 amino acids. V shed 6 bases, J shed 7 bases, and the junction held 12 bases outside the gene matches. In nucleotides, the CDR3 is TGTGCCAGCAGCCCACAGGGGGCGGGTCGGGTTGGCTACACCTTC. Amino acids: CASSPQGAGRVGYTF.

The CDR3 region is CASSLWRQPEGSGANVLTF. CDR3 coding DNA: TGTGCCAGCAGCTTATGGAGACAACCTGAGGGCTCTGGGGCCAACGTCCTGACTTTC. The chain links TRBV7-9 to TRBJ2-6; weak D call: TRBD2 (5 bases). Deletions cut 2 bases from V and 0 bases from J, with 17 bases between. Germline V CDR1 and CDR2: SEHNR, FQNEAQ (reference sequence). The CDR3 totals 19 residues.

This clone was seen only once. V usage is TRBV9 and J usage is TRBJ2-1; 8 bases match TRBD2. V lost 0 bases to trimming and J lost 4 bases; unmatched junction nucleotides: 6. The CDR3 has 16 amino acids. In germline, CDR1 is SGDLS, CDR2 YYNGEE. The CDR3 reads CASSVGSGSLYNEQFF. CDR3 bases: TGTGCCAGCAGCGTAGGAAGCGGGAGCTTGTACAATGAGCAGTTCTTC.

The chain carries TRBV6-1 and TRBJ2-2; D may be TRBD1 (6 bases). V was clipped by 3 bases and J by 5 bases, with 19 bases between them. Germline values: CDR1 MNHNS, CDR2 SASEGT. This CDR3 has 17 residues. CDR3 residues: CASSDYARGRGTGELFF. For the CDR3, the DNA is TGTGCCAGCAGTGATTACGCCAGGGGAAGAGGGACCGGGGAGCTGTTTTTT.

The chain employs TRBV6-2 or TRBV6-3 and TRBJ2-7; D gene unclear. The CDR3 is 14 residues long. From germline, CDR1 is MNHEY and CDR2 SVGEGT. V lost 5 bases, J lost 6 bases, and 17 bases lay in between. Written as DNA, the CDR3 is TGTGCCAGCAGTCCCAACCCTTGGTGGAGCGAGCAGTACTTC. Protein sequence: CASSPNPWWSEQYF.

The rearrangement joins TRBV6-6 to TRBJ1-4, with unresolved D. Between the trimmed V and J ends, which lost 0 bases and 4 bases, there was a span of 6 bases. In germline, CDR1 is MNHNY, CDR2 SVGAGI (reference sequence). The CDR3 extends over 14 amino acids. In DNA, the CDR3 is TGTGCCAGCAGTTACTCGGGCGGTAATGAAAAACTGTTTTTT. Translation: CASSYSGGNEKLFF.

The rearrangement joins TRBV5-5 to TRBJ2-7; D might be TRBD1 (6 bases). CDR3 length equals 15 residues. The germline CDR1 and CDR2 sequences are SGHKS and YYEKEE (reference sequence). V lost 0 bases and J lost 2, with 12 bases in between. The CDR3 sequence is CASSLALQGAYEQYF. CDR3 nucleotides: TGTGCCAGCAGCTTGGCCCTACAGGGTGCCTACGAGCAGTACTTC. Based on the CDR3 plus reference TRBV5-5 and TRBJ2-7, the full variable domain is DAGVTQSPTHLIKTRGQQVTLRCSPISGHKSVSWYQQVLGQGPQFIFQYYEKEERGRGNFPDRFSARQFPNYSSELNVNALLLGDSALYLCASSLALQGAYEQYFGPGTRLTVT.

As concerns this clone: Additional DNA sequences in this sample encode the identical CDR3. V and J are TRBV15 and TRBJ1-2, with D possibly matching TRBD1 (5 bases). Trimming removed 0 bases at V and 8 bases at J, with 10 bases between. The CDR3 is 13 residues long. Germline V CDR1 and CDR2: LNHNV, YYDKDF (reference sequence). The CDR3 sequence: CATSREEGDGYTF. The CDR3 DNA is TGTGCCACCAGCAGAGAGGAAGGGGACGGCTACACCTTC.

The CDR3 loop reads CASSSGEINYGYTF. Here the CDR3 DNA reads TGTGCCAGCAGTTCGGGGGAGATTAACTATGGCTACACCTTC. This chain links TRBV28 with TRBJ1-2, with TRBD1 as a possible D gene (5 bases). CDR1 MDHEN and CDR2 SYDVKM come from the germline V gene. This CDR3 comprises 14 residues. V dropped 4 bases and J dropped 1 base, with 10 bases sitting between them.

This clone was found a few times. This CDR3 is CASSQGRTRGRGTEAFF. The CDR3 DNA reads TGTGCCAGCAGCCAAGGCCGGACCCGGGGCCGGGGCACTGAAGCTTTCTTT. The chain employs TRBV14 and TRBJ1-1, with D possibly TRBD1 on 5 matching bases. CDR3 length equals 17 residues. The V gene's germline CDR1 is SGHDN and CDR2 FVKESK. Trimming left V 1 base short and J 4 bases short, with 19 bases between.